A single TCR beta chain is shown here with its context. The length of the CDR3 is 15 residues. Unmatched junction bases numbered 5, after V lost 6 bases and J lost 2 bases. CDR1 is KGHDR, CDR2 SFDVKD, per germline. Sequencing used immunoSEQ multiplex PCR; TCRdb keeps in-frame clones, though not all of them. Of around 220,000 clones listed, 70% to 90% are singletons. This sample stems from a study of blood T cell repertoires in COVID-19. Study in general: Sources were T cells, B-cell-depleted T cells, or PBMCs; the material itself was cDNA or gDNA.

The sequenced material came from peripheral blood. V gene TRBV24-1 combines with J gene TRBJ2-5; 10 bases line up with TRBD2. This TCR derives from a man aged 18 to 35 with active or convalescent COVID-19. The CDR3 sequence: CATSSSSGRQETQYF. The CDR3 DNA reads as TGTGCCACCAGTAGCTCTAGCGGGAGACAAGAGACCCAGTACTTC.